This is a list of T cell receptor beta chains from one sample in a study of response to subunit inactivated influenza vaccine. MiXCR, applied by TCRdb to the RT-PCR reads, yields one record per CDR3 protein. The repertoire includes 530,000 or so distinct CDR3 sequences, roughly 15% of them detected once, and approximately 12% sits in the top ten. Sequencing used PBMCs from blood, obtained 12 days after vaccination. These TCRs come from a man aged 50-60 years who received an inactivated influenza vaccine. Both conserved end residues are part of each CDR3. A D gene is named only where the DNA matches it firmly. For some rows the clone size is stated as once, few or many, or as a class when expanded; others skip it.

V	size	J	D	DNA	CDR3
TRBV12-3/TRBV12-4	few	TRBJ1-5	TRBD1	TGTGCCAGCAGTTGGGACAGGGTAGGTCAGCCCCAGCATTTT	CASSWDRVGQPQHF
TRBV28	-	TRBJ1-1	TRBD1	TGTGCCAGCAGTTTCACGGGACAGGTTAACACTGAAGCTTTCTTT	CASSFTGQVNTEAFF
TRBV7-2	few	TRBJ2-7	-	TGTGCCAGCAGCTTCAGGGGATTCGAGCAGTACTTC	CASSFRGFEQYF
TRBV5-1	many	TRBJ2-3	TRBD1	TGCGCCAGCAGACAAAGGACAGGGGCTGCAGATACGCAGTATTTT	CASRQRTGAADTQYF
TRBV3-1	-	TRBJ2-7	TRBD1	TGTGCCAGCAGCCTACCGGGACAGCGAGCCTACGAGCAGTACTTC	CASSLPGQRAYEQYF
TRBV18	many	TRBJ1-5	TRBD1	TGTGCCAGCTCACCGGGGACAGGGGATCAGCCCCAGCATTTT	CASSPGTGDQPQHF
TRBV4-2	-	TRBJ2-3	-	TGTGCCAGCAGCCAAGTTGTCAGTACTAGCACAGATACGCAGTATTTT	CASSQVVSTSTDTQYF
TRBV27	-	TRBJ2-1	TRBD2	TGTGCCAGCAGTTCACGAGAGACCGGGACTAGCACTGATGAGCAGTTCTTC	CASSSRETGTSTDEQFF
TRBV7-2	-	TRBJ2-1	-	TGTGCCAGCAGCTTGTTACAGGGCAATGAGCAGTTCTTC	CASSLLQGNEQFF
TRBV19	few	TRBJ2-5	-	TGTGCCAGTAGTATAGGTCAGCAAGAGACCCAGTACTTC	CASSIGQQETQYF
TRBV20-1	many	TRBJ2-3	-	TGCAGTGCTAGTGGCGTGGGGGAGACAGATACGCAGTATTTT	CSASGVGETDTQYF
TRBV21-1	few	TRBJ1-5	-	TGTGCCAGCAGACCCCGTTCAGGGGCTAATGACAATCAGCCCCAGCATTTT	CASRPRSGANDNQPQHF
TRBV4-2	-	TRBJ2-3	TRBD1	TGTGCCAGCAGCCCCTCGGACAGGGAGTATACGCAGTATTTT	CASSPSDREYTQYF
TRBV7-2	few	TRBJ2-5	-	TGTGCCAGCAGCTTTGGGTGGAGTGAGACCCAGTACTTC	CASSFGWSETQYF
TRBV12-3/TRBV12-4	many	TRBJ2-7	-	TGTGCCAGCAGTTTTAGTCTCCCTAGCGCCCACGAGCAGTACTTC	CASSFSLPSAHEQYF
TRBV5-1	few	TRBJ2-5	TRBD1	TGCGCCAGCAGCAAATCCGGGACAGCGAGCCAAGAGACCCAGTACTTC	CASSKSGTASQETQYF
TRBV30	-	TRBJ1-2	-	TGTGCCTGGGAACGACGGTTTACTCTTCGCTATGGCTACACCTTC	CAWERRFTLRYGYTF
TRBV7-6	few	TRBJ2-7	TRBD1	TGTGCCAGCAGCACAGGGGGCGAAGGCGAGCAGTACTTC	CASSTGGEGEQYF
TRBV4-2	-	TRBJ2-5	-	TGTGCCAGCAGCCAAGGAGCGAGGGGATCAGAGACCCAGTACTTC	CASSQGARGSETQYF
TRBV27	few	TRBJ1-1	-	TGTGCCAGCAGTTTATTTGGGAACACTGAAGCTTTCTTT	CASSLFGNTEAFF
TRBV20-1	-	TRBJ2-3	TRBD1	TGCAGTGCTAGCGGGCAGGGGGCCACAGATACGCAGTATTTT	CSASGQGATDTQYF
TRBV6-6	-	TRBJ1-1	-	TGTGCCAGTTTGCGGGGGGTGAACACTGAAGCTTTCTTT	CASLRGVNTEAFF
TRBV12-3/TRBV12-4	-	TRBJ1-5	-	TGTGCCAGCAGTTTGATGGGGGGGAATCAGCCCCAGCATTTT	CASSLMGGNQPQHF
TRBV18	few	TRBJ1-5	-	TGTGCCAGCTCACCCGCCCCGGAGCAGCCCCAGCATTTT	CASSPAPEQPQHF
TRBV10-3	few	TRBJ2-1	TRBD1	TGTGCCATCAGGAACGAAGGGACAGGGGGATCCAGTGAGCAGTTCTTC	CAIRNEGTGGSSEQFF
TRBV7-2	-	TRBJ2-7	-	TGTGCCAGCAGCCCCGAGGTTGGGGCAATGGGCGAGCAGTACTTC	CASSPEVGAMGEQYF
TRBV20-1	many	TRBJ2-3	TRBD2	TGCAGTGCCCCCGGACGGACTAGTGGGGGGGATACGCAGTATTTT	CSAPGRTSGGDTQYF
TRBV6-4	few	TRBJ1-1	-	TGTGCCAGCCAGTACGGGGGGACATTTAACACTGAAGCTTTCTTT	CASQYGGTFNTEAFF
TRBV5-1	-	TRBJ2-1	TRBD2	TGCGCCAGCAGCTGGGACTACTCCTACAATGAGCAGTTCTTC	CASSWDYSYNEQFF
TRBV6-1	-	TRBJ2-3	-	TGTGCCAGCAGTGATGGCGGGACTTCGACAGATACGCAGTATTTT	CASSDGGTSTDTQYF
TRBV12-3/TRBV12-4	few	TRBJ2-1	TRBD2	TGTGCCAGCAGTACCTTAGCGGGGGCCGTCTCCTACAATGAGCAGTTCTTC	CASSTLAGAVSYNEQFF
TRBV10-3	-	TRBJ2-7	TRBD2	TGTGCCATCAAACGGGGGGGTACCTACGAGCAGTACTTC	CAIKRGGTYEQYF
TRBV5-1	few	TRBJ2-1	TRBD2	TGCGCCAGCAGCTGGCCTCTGGCGGGGGGTTACAATGAGCAGTTCTTC	CASSWPLAGGYNEQFF
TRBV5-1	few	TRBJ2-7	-	TGCGCCAGCAGCAGGGGGAAGGGTTACGAGCAGTACTTC	CASSRGKGYEQYF
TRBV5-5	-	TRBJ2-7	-	TGTGCCAGCAGCCCGAGGGGAGGTTACCCCTACGAGCAGTACTTC	CASSPRGGYPYEQYF
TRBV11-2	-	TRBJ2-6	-	TGTGCCAGCAGCTTAGTTTACAGCCTAAGCTCTGGGGCCAACGTCCTGACTTTC	CASSLVYSLSSGANVLTF
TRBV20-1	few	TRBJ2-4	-	TGCAGTGCTAAGGAGGGGTCACGAAACATTCAGTACTTC	CSAKEGSRNIQYF
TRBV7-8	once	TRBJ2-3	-	TGTGCCAGCAGCTTTCGGGACCCAGGGGGCACAGATACGCAGTATTTT	CASSFRDPGGTDTQYF
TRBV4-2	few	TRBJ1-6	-	TGTGCCAGCAGCCAAAATGAGGTTGGGGGAGGGTCCTATAATTCACCCCTCCACTTT	CASSQNEVGGGSYNSPLHF
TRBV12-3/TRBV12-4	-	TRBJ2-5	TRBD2	TGTGCCAGCAGTTTACTAGCGGGGTCGGCGGGGGAAGAGACCCAGTACTTC	CASSLLAGSAGEETQYF
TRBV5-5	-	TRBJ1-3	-	TGTGCCAGCAGCTGGGGCGCTGGAAACACCATATATTTT	CASSWGAGNTIYF
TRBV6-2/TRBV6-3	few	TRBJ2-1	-	TGTGCCAGCAGTCGCCCTAGTGGTCGAGAGCAGTTCTTC	CASSRPSGREQFF
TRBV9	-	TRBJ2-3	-	TGTGCCAGCAGTCTCCAATCATTGGGTTCAGATACGCAGTATTTT	CASSLQSLGSDTQYF
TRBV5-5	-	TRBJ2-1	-	TGTGCCAGCAGCCCACCATCTACCTCCTCCTACAATGAGCAGTTCTTC	CASSPPSTSSYNEQFF
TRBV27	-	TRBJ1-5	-	TGTGCCAGCCGAGCCGGGACCAAAGGCGGACAGCCCCAGCATTTT	CASRAGTKGGQPQHF
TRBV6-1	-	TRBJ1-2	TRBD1	TGTGCCAGCAGTGACAGGGGGGCCTATGGCTACACCTTC	CASSDRGAYGYTF
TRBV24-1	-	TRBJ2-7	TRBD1	TGTGCCACCAGTGCGACAGGGGATGGGGAGCAGTACTTC	CATSATGDGEQYF
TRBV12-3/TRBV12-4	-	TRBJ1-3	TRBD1	TGTGCCAGCAGCCTGACAGGGTTGAAAGGAAACACCATATATTTT	CASSLTGLKGNTIYF
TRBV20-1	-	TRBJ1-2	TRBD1	TGCAGGCAGGGGGCCGGGAACTATGGCTACACCTTC	CRQGAGNYGYTF
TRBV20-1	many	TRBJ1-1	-	TGCAGTGCGTCGGGATTGGGAGCTTTCTTT	CSASGLGAFF
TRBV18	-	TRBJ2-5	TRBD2	TGTGCCAGCTCACGGGGAGGGCCTGAAGAGACCCAGTACTTC	CASSRGGPEETQYF
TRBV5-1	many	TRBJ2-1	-	TGCGCCAGCAGCTTGTTCGGGCGGGAATTAACGTCCTACAATGAGCAGTTCTTC	CASSLFGRELTSYNEQFF
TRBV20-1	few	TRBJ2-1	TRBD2	TGCAGTGCTAAGCGGCTAGCGGGAATGAACAATGAGCAGTTCTTC	CSAKRLAGMNNEQFF
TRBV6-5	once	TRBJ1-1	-	TGTGCCAGCAGTTACTCAGGGGGGCTAGGCACTGAAGCTTTCTTT	CASSYSGGLGTEAFF